One sample yielded the 18 T cell receptor beta chains listed below, sequenced in a study of OX40 agonist ivuxolimab in advanced cancers. Repertoires were generated with immunoSEQ multiplex PCR, while TCRdb's copy carries only in-frame clones and drops some. This sample has 130,000 or so clones, with about 94% found just once. The sequencing here drew on CD4+ or CD8+ T cells sorted from blood, taken in a trial of the OX40 agonist ivuxolimab. All receptors come from an adult with an advanced solid tumor such as melanoma, head and neck, liver or kidney cancer.

This chain links TRBV7-2 with TRBJ2-5, with D perhaps matching TRBD1 (5 bases). The CDR3 sequence is 15 residues long. The ends were cut back, 2 bases at V and 2 bases at J, with 12 bases in the middle. From germline, CDR1 is SGHTA and CDR2 FQGNSA. DNA for the CDR3: TGTGCCAGCAGCTTAAGCCGGACATTTCAAGAGACCCAGTACTTC. Amino acid sequence: CASSLSRTFQETQYF.

This chain uses TRBV19 with TRBJ2-3; 8 bases align to TRBD2. Losses at the gene ends were 7 bases for V and 4 bases for J; bases not matched to a gene: 10. In germline, CDR1 is LNHDA, CDR2 SQIVND (reference sequence). The CDR3 runs to 15 residues. CDR3 DNA: TGTGCCAGTAACCCCTCCTCGGGGGGGGCAGATACGCAGTATTTT. This translates into CASNPSSGGADTQYF.

This sequence joins TRBV10-3 and TRBJ2-7, with 13 positions matching TRBD2. V shed 3 bases and J 6 bases; nucleotides not matched to a gene: 5. Per the germline V gene, CDR1 is ENHRY and CDR2 is SYGVKD. There are 15 residues in the CDR3. The DNA of the CDR3 is TGTGCCATCAGTGACCAAGGGACTAGCGGGGTCGAGCAGTACTTC. Its protein product is CAISDQGTSGVEQYF.

V and J are TRBV7-2 and TRBJ1-1, with D perhaps TRBD1 (5 bases). The CDR3 has 15 residues. Germline assignment: CDR1 SGHTA and CDR2 FQGNSA. Trimming took off 1 base at V and 3 bases at J, with 12 bases between the two ends. The CDR3, as DNA: TGTGCCAGCAGCTTAGTGGAGGGGAGGCACACTGAAGCTTTCTTT. Protein product: CASSLVEGRHTEAFF.

The chain couples TRBV28 to TRBJ1-2, with D unresolved. Germline V gives CDR1 MDHEN, CDR2 SYDVKM. V lost 3 bases, J lost 3 bases, and 5 bases lay in between. The CDR3 totals 12 residues. The CDR3 DNA is TGTGCCAGCAGTTTCGGGCACTATGGCTACACCTTC. This translates into CASSFGHYGYTF.

The V and J genes are TRBV28 and TRBJ1-5, with 7 bases that match TRBD1. With 7 bases clipped from V and 0 bases from J, the junction kept 3 bases outside the gene matches. The germline V gene has CDR1 MDHEN and CDR2 SYDVKM. The CDR3 spans 14 residues. The CDR3, as DNA: TGTGCCAGCAAACAGGGGAATAGCAATCAGCCCCAGCATTTT. Translating gives CASKQGNSNQPQHF.

The chain recombines TRBV5-1 with TRBJ2-5; TRBD2 matches at 12 bases. This CDR3 region has 15 residues. In germline, CDR1 is SGHRS, CDR2 YFSETQ. V shed 3 bases, J shed 5 bases, and the junction held 5 bases outside the gene matches. The CDR3 is CASSSLAGGRETQYF. CDR3 DNA sequence: TGCGCCAGCAGCTCACTAGCGGGAGGCAGGGAGACCCAGTACTTC.

The V call is TRBV6-4, the J call TRBJ2-3; D may correspond to TRBD1 or TRBD2 (5 bases each). The CDR3 runs to 15 residues. V lost 6 bases and J 1 base, leaving 14 bases between the germline ends. CDR1 and CDR2 from the germline V gene are MRHNA and SNTAGT. The CDR3 DNA reads TGTGCCAGCAGACTAGACAGAGCAGGCACAGATACGCAGTATTTT. Amino acid sequence: CASRLDRAGTDTQYF.

The chain combines TRBV7-2 with TRBJ2-3, with 8 bases aligning to TRBD1. Per the germline V gene, CDR1 is SGHTA and CDR2 is FQGNSA. The V gene end was trimmed by 6 bases and the J gene end by 6 bases; junction bases not matched to a gene: 5. This CDR3 region has 13 residues. The CDR3 loop reads CASSYRGSDTQYF. Here the CDR3 DNA reads TGTGCCAGCAGTTACAGGGGGTCCGATACGCAGTATTTT.

This chain joins TRBV7-2 and TRBJ1-4; no definite D call. The V gene's germline CDR1 is SGHTA and CDR2 FQGNSA. V dropped 3 bases and J dropped 7 bases, with 12 bases sitting between them. The CDR3 runs 14 residues. For the CDR3, the DNA is TGTGCCAGCAGCTTTAGGCGTGATGGTGAAAAACTGTTTTTT. Translated, it gives CASSFRRDGEKLFF.

This chain links TRBV7-8 with TRBJ1-2, with D tentatively TRBD1 (5 bases). Per germline, CDR1 SGHVS and CDR2 FQNEAQ. CDR3 size: 15 residues. Trimming cost V 4 bases and J 6 bases, with 18 bases left between them. The CDR3 here is CASSSTAGGVDGYTF. DNA for the CDR3: TGTGCCAGCAGCTCCACCGCGGGGGGGGTCGATGGCTACACCTTC.

This chain connects TRBV29-1 to TRBJ2-5; D gene ambiguous. V dropped 4 bases and J dropped 1 base, with 4 bases sitting between them. This CDR3 has 11 residues. Germline V gives CDR1 SQVTM, CDR2 ANQGSEA. For the CDR3, the DNA is TGCAGCGTTGGCAGCCAAGAGACCCAGTACTTC. Its protein is CSVGSQETQYF.

V is TRBV11-2 and J is TRBJ2-7; D call uncertain. The CDR3 totals 14 residues. Germline CDR1 reads SGHAT; CDR2 reads FQNNGV. V shed 0 bases and J shed 2 bases, with 8 bases lying between them. CDR3 coding DNA: TGTGCCAGCAGCTTAGATGGCAGAGCCTACGAGCAGTACTTC. Residues: CASSLDGRAYEQYF.

The chain links TRBV4-1 to TRBJ2-5, with TRBD1 identical over 8 bases. Looked up from germline, CDR1 is MGHRA and CDR2 is YSYEKL. This CDR3 has 15 amino acids. After removal of 4 bases from V and 1 base from J, the junction contained 5 bases not matched to a gene. Written as DNA, the CDR3 is TGCGCCAGCAGCCTCCGAGGACAGGGCCAAGAGACCCAGTACTTC. Translation gives CASSLRGQGQETQYF.

This chain connects TRBV2 to TRBJ2-5; 9 positions agree with TRBD1. Per germline, CDR1 SNHLY and CDR2 FYNNEI. V lost 0 bases and J lost 4; bases outside the gene matches: 6. The CDR3 covers 16 residues. The CDR3 loop reads CASSEAGTGYRETQYF. The DNA of the CDR3 is TGTGCCAGCAGTGAAGCGGGGACAGGGTATCGAGAGACCCAGTACTTC.

This chain links TRBV10-3 with TRBJ2-7; the match to TRBD2 covers 11 bases. The J segment lost 7 bases and the V segment lost 6 bases, leaving 8 bases of the junction unmatched. There are 14 residues in the CDR3. Germline-derived CDR1 and CDR2 are ENHRY and SYGVKD. CDR3 sequence: CAISAGTSGGEQYF. In DNA form, the CDR3 reads TGTGCCATCAGCGCCGGGACTAGCGGTGGAGAGCAGTACTTC.

The rearrangement uses TRBV2 and TRBJ1-4, with D unresolved. This CDR3 has 14 amino acids. V shed 6 bases and J shed 4 bases, with 12 bases lying between them. CDR1 is SNHLY and CDR2 is FYNNEI in the germline V gene. CDR3 sequence: CASRNEDFNEKLFF. CDR3 nucleotide sequence: TGTGCCAGCAGGAACGAAGATTTTAATGAAAAACTGTTTTTT. Full variable domain (remainder filled in from reference TRBV2 and TRBJ1-4): EPEVTQTPSHQVTQMGQEVILRCVPISNHLYFYWYRQILGQKVEFLVSFYNNEISEKSEIFDDQFSVERPDGSNFTLKIRSTKLEDSAMYFCASRNEDFNEKLFFGSGTQLSVL.

This chain joins TRBV30 and TRBJ2-5, with 8 nucleotides matching TRBD2. Germline V lookup: CDR1 GTSNPN, CDR2 SVGIG (reference sequence). Trimming at V came to 0 bases and at J to 4 bases, leaving 7 bases not matched to a gene. The length of the CDR3 is 15 residues. The CDR3 spells CAWSVSRTSRETQYF. For the CDR3, the DNA is TGTGCCTGGAGTGTATCTCGGACTAGCCGAGAGACCCAGTACTTC.